The 13 T cell receptor beta chains below were found in one sample sequenced in a study of CD8 T cells in ankylosing spondylitis. Study results and caveats: A TCR beta motif of under 10 highly homologous variants appeared characteristic of ankylosing spondylitis blood.

Their antigen targets remain unknown. In TCRdb, the 5' RACE reads were re-called with MiXCR into one record per CDR3 protein. The table shows about 840,000 distinct CDR3 sequences, with approximately 12% occurring only once. Sequenced input: blood, either unsorted or a sorted T cell fraction (not recorded which). The receptors were sampled from a male donor with ankylosing spondylitis.

Only a few counts were recorded for this clonotype. This chain links TRBV7-2 with TRBJ1-1; no clear D gene. Trimming left V 5 bases short and J 6 bases short, with 10 bases between. CDR1 is SGHTA, CDR2 FQGNSA, per germline. The CDR3 length is 12 residues. The CDR3 nucleotides are TGTGCCAGCAGCGGAGGTGGTGCTGAAGCTTTCTTT. Protein: CASSGGGAEAFF.

This clonotype appeared a few times. V gene TRBV24-1 combines with J gene TRBJ1-2; possibly TRBD1 for D (6 bases). Germline V gene lookup returns CDR1 KGHDR and CDR2 SFDVKD. V was clipped by 0 bases and J by 4 bases, with 8 bases between them. This CDR3 has 14 residues. Here the CDR3 DNA reads TGTGCCACCAGTGATTTGGACAGGATCTATGGCTACACCTTC. This codes for CATSDLDRIYGYTF.

This clonotype turned up a few times. DNA of the CDR3: TGTGCCAGCAGCTTGGAAGGAAGGGGACTAGGTGGCTACACCTTC. Translating it yields CASSLEGRGLGGYTF. This chain links TRBV5-6 with TRBJ1-2; D might be TRBD1 (5 bases). Between the trimmed V and J ends, which lost 0 bases and 7 bases, there was a span of 16 bases. The CDR3 has 15 residues. Per germline, CDR1 SGHDT and CDR2 YYEEEE.

This clonotype was seen a handful of times. The chain carries TRBV6-5 and TRBJ2-2; D is undetermined. Germline assignment: CDR1 MNHEY and CDR2 SVGAGI. This CDR3 has 12 residues. Trimming left V 5 bases short and J 6 bases short, with 7 bases between. CDR3 coding DNA: TGTGCCAGCAGTAAGAAGTCCGGGGAGCTGTTTTTT. Amino acid sequence: CASSKKSGELFF.

The sample holds many counts of this clonotype. The genes are TRBV14 and TRBJ2-7; D is ambiguous. V was shortened by 2 bases and J by 0 bases, with 11 bases between the two germline ends. The CDR3 runs 15 residues. Germline CDR1 and CDR2: SGHDN and FVKESK. The CDR3 is CASSQSRLSSYEQYF. The DNA of the CDR3 is TGTGCCAGCAGCCAAAGTAGGCTCAGCTCCTACGAGCAGTACTTC.

This clonotype has just a few counts. The rearrangement uses TRBV5-1 and TRBJ2-7; D tentatively fits TRBD1 or TRBD2 (5 bases each). This CDR3 is built from 15 residues. The V gene lost 3 bases and the J gene lost 5 bases, with 18 bases spanning the gap. CDR1 and CDR2 (germline): SGHRS, YFSETQ. The CDR3 DNA reads TGCGCCAGCAGCTGGGGGACCTTCCCGGGCGACGAGCAGTACTTC. Amino acids: CASSWGTFPGDEQYF.

In this sample, this clonotype turned up a few times. The V and J genes are TRBV12-3 or TRBV12-4 and TRBJ2-5; TRBD1 aligns across 8 bases. With V trimmed by 6 bases and J by 5 bases, 8 bases remained unmatched. This CDR3 comprises 14 residues. This CDR3 is CASSQTGDGETQYF. DNA of the CDR3: TGTGCCAGCAGCCAGACAGGGGATGGGGAGACCCAGTACTTC.

This chain uses TRBV24-1 with TRBJ2-3, with D possibly being TRBD2 (6 bases). Trimming pared 3 bases from V and 0 bases from J, leaving 12 bases between. The CDR3 runs to 16 residues. CDR1 and CDR2 (germline): KGHDR, SFDVKD. CDR3: CATSDQRVVSTDTQYF. Written as DNA, the CDR3 is TGTGCCACCAGTGATCAGCGGGTAGTGAGCACAGATACGCAGTATTTT.

V and J are TRBV6-2 or TRBV6-3 and TRBJ2-2; 11 nucleotides line up with TRBD1. The V gene's germline CDR1 is MNHEY and CDR2 SVGEGT. V shed 6 bases and J 6 bases; nucleotides not matched to a gene: 3. The CDR3 spans 14 residues. The CDR3 nucleotides are TGTGCCAGCAGCCCGGGACAGGGGGCCGGGGAGCTGTTTTTT. Its translation is CASSPGQGAGELFF.

The DNA of the CDR3 is TGTGCCATCAGTGATAATCAGTTCCACTACGAGCAGTACTTC. Its protein is CAISDNQFHYEQYF. The chain links TRBV10-3 to TRBJ2-7; D is uncertain. This CDR3 is 14 amino acids long. Deletions cut 3 bases from V and 3 bases from J, with 12 bases between. Germline CDR1 reads ENHRY; CDR2 reads SYGVKD.

In this sample, this clonotype turned up a few times. In DNA, the CDR3 is TGTGCCAGTATGATAGTTCCCGGGACCTCTAGTGGCTACACCTTC. It yields the protein CASMIVPGTSSGYTF. This chain joins TRBV6-1 and TRBJ1-2; tentative D call: TRBD1 (5 bases). This CDR3 contains 15 residues. V dropped 9 bases and J dropped 7 bases, with 24 bases sitting between them. In germline, CDR1 is MNHNS, CDR2 SASEGT.

This rearrangement joins TRBV28 to TRBJ2-7, with TRBD2 matching 13 bases. V lost 6 bases, J lost 4 bases, and 6 bases stayed unmatched. The germline gives CDR1 MDHEN, CDR2 SYDVKM. The CDR3 extends over 15 amino acids. The CDR3 DNA reads TGTGCCAGCAGCACAGGACTAGCGGGAGTATACGAGCAGTACTTC. It specifies CASSTGLAGVYEQYF.

The chain has TRBV7-9 and TRBJ2-7, with 10 bases aligning to TRBD2. Losses at the gene ends were 0 bases for V and 1 base for J; bases not matched to a gene: 6. Germline CDR1 SEHNR, CDR2 FQNEAQ (reference sequence). This CDR3 is 17 amino acids long. Written as DNA, the CDR3 is TGTGCCAGCAGCTTAGCGGTCGGACTAGCGGAGTCCTACGAGCAGTACTTC. Amino acids: CASSLAVGLAESYEQYF.